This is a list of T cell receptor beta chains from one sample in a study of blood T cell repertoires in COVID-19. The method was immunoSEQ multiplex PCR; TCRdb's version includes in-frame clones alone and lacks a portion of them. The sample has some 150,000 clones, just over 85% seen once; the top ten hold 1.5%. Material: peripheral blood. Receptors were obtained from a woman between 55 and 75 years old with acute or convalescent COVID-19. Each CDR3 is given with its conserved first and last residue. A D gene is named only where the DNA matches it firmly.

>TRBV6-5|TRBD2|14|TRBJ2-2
CASITSVNTGELFF
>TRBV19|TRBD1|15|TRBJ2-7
CASSISPGGVYEQYF
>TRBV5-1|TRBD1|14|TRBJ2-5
CASSPGTGQETQYF
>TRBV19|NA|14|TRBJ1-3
CASSSGYGRNTIYF
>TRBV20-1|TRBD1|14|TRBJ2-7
CSASPGTGAYEQYF
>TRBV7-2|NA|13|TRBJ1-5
CASSYQGNQPQHF
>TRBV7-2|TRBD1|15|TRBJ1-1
CASSRETGENTEAFF
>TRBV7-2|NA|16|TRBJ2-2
CASNRLWPSVTGELFF
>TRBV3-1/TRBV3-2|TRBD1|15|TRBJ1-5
CASSQAHRQGQPQHF
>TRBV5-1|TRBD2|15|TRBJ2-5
CASSSLGGEGETQYF
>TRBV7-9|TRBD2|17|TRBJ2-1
CASSTHLSGGARNEQFF
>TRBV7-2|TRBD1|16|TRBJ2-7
CASSQHKPGQGWEQYF
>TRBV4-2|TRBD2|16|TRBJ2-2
CASSQDAGVRTGELFF
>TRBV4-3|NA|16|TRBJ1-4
CASSQGAIATNEKLFF
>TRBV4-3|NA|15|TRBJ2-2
CASSREPGNIGELFF
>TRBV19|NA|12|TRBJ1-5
CASRTGAGQPLF
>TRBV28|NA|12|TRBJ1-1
CASSLRETEAFF
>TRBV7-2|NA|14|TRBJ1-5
CASSLNGAEQPQHF
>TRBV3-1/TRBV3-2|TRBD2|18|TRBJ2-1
CASSQDRELAGLFVEQFF
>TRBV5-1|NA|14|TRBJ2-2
CASSPGARTGELFF
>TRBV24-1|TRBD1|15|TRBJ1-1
CATSDPGTGNTEAFF
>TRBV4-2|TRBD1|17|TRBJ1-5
CASSHQQGARDGQPQHF
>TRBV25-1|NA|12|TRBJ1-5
CASAGSNQPQHF
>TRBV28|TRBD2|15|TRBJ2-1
CASRLTSGGVYEQFF
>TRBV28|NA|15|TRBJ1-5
CASSKQRYSNQPQHF
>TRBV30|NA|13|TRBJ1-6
CAWTGQTNSPLHF
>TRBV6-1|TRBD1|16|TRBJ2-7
CASSEGGQDYSYEQYF
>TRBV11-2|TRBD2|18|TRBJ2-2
CASSSRTSGGQNTGELFF
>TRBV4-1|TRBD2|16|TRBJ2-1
CASSPEGTSGHNEQFF
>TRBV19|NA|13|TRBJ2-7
CASSIVGGYEQYF
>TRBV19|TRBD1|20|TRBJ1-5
CASSWTGGDLNGDSNQPQHF
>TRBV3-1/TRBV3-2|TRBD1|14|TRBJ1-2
CASSPQGARYGYTF
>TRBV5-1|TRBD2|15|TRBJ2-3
CASSATSGGADTQYF
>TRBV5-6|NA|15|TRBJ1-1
CASSPKVRGNTEAFF
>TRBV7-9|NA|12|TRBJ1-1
CASSLVFTEAFF
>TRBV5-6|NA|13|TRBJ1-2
CASSPGADYGYTF
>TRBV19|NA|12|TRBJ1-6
CASLDEASPLHF
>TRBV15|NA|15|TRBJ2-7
CATSREAGGFYEQYF
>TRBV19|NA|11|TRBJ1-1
CASSRRTEAFF
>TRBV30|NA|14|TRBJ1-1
CAWSVLPPNTEAFF
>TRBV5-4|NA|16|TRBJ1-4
CASSLGAGATNEKLFF
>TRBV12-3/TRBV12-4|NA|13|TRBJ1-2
CASSLYRGSGYTF
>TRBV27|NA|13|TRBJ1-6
CASSFRDNSPLHF
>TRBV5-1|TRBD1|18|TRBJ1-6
CASSSGTGGGSYNSPLHF
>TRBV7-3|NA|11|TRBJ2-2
CASSFGGELFF
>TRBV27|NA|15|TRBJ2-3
CASSFRTATPDTQYF
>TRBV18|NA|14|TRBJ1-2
CASASARSNYGYTF
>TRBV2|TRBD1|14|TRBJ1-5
CASSGTGGNQPQHF
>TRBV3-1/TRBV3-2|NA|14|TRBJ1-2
CASSQVGASYGYTF
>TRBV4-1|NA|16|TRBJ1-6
CASSQVLADYNSPLHF
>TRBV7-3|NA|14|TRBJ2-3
CASSQRGLTDTQYF
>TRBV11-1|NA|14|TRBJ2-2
CASSDGQNTGELFF
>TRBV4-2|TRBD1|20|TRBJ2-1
CASSQEFRRYGDRGYNEQFF
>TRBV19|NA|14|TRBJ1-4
CASHGRGKNEKLFF
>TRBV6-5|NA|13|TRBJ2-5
CASRQTGGETQYF